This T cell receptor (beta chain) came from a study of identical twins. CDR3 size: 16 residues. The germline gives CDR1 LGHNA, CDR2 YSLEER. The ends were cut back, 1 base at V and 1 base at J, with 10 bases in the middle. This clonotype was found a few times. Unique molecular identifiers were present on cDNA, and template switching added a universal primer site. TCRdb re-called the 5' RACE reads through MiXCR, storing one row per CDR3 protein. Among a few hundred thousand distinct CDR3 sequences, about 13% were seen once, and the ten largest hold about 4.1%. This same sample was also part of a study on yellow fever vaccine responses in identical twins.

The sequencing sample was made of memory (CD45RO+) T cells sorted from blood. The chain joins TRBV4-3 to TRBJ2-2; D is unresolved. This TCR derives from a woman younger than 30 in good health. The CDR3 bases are TGCGCCAGCAGCCAAGGGTTGGGTCTGAACACCGGGGAGCTGTTTTTT. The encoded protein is CASSQGLGLNTGELFF.